Listed below are T cell receptor beta chains from one sample, sequenced in a study of vaccination effects on CD4 cells after COVID-19. Clones were read by immunoSEQ multiplex PCR, and TCRdb kept only the in-frame ones, dropping some. The top ten hold 25% to 30% of the sample, which has some 15,000 clones, approximately 78% seen once. Their antigens are not known. The material sequenced was CD4+ T cells from PBMCs cultured with HCoV-NL63 spike peptides, taken after COVID-19 vaccination. Every receptor here comes from a human donor who had a prior SARS-CoV-2 infection. Both conserved end residues are part of each CDR3. Fields, in order: D gene, J gene, V gene, clone size, CDR3 protein, CDR3 DNA. A D gene is named only where the DNA matches it firmly. Some rows mark clone size as missing; the rest say once, few, many or name a class of expanded clone.

D gene: NA; J gene: TRBJ2-7; V gene: TRBV3-1/TRBV3-2; clone size: NA; CDR3 protein: CASSQPTGSEQYF; CDR3 DNA: TGTGCCAGCAGCCAACCCACAGGGTCCGAGCAGTACTTC
D gene: NA; J gene: TRBJ1-2; V gene: TRBV7-2; clone size: NA; CDR3 protein: CASSNQGYGYTF; CDR3 DNA: TGTGCCAGCAGCAACCAGGGTTATGGCTACACCTTC
D gene: NA; J gene: TRBJ2-3; V gene: TRBV5-5; clone size: NA; CDR3 protein: CASSLAPVSTDTQYF; CDR3 DNA: TGTGCCAGCAGCTTGGCGCCAGTCAGCACAGATACGCAGTATTTT
D gene: NA; J gene: TRBJ2-1; V gene: TRBV25-1; clone size: NA; CDR3 protein: CASSLGLGNNEQFF; CDR3 DNA: TGTGCCAGCAGCCTCGGACTGGGTAACAATGAGCAGTTCTTC
D gene: NA; J gene: TRBJ2-3; V gene: TRBV24-1; clone size: NA; CDR3 protein: CATSDSARITDTQYF; CDR3 DNA: TGTGCCACCAGTGATTCTGCCCGAATCACAGATACGCAGTATTTT
D gene: NA; J gene: TRBJ1-1; V gene: TRBV19; clone size: NA; CDR3 protein: CASTETHTTLKNTEAFF; CDR3 DNA: TGTGCCAGTACCGAAACACATACGACTCTAAAGAACACTGAAGCTTTCTTT
D gene: TRBD2; J gene: TRBJ2-1; V gene: TRBV5-1; clone size: once; CDR3 protein: CASSLAGEHEQFF; CDR3 DNA: TGCGCCAGCAGTTTGGCGGGGGAACATGAGCAGTTCTTC
D gene: NA; J gene: TRBJ1-4; V gene: TRBV5-1; clone size: once; CDR3 protein: CASSIQGSNEKLFF; CDR3 DNA: TGCGCCAGCAGCATACAGGGTTCCAATGAAAAACTGTTTTTT
D gene: NA; J gene: TRBJ1-2; V gene: TRBV3-1/TRBV3-2; clone size: few; CDR3 protein: CASSRQQGSNGYTF; CDR3 DNA: TGTGCCAGCAGCCGTCAACAGGGATCGAATGGCTACACCTTC
D gene: NA; J gene: TRBJ2-6; V gene: TRBV6-6; clone size: NA; CDR3 protein: CASSAWGSDNVLTF; CDR3 DNA: TGTGCCAGCTCCGCATGGGGGTCCGACAACGTCCTGACTTTC
D gene: TRBD1; J gene: TRBJ1-4; V gene: TRBV5-1; clone size: NA; CDR3 protein: CASSLSGTGSTNEKLFF; CDR3 DNA: TGCGCCAGCAGCTTATCCGGGACAGGGTCAACTAATGAAAAACTGTTTTTT
D gene: NA; J gene: TRBJ1-6; V gene: TRBV7-8; clone size: NA; CDR3 protein: CASSLGTVNSPLHF; CDR3 DNA: TGTGCCAGCAGCTTAGGGACGGTAAATTCACCCCTCCACTTT
D gene: NA; J gene: TRBJ1-1; V gene: TRBV13; clone size: few; CDR3 protein: CASSLDGNMNTEAFF; CDR3 DNA: TGTGCCAGCAGCTTAGATGGGAACATGAACACTGAAGCTTTCTTT
D gene: NA; J gene: TRBJ2-3; V gene: TRBV18; clone size: NA; CDR3 protein: CASSPEMQSDTQYF; CDR3 DNA: TGTGCCAGCTCACCCGAAATGCAATCGGATACGCAGTATTTT
D gene: TRBD1; J gene: TRBJ1-5; V gene: TRBV4-1; clone size: NA; CDR3 protein: CASSLLDREGQPQHF; CDR3 DNA: TGCGCCAGCAGCCTTTTGGACAGGGAGGGTCAGCCCCAGCATTTT
D gene: NA; J gene: TRBJ2-3; V gene: TRBV5-4; clone size: NA; CDR3 protein: CASSLRYRVADTQYF; CDR3 DNA: TGTGCCAGCAGCTTGAGGTACAGGGTAGCAGATACGCAGTATTTT
D gene: TRBD1; J gene: TRBJ2-3; V gene: TRBV4-1; clone size: NA; CDR3 protein: CASSTQRTGGRDTQYF; CDR3 DNA: TGCGCCAGCAGCACCCAAAGGACAGGGGGAAGAGATACGCAGTATTTT
D gene: NA; J gene: TRBJ2-6; V gene: TRBV6-1; clone size: NA; CDR3 protein: CASSERVTGANVLTF; CDR3 DNA: TGTGCCAGCAGTGAACGGGTCACCGGGGCCAACGTCCTGACTTTC
D gene: TRBD1; J gene: TRBJ1-5; V gene: TRBV28; clone size: NA; CDR3 protein: CASSRGQGNQPQHF; CDR3 DNA: TGTGCCAGCAGCCGGGGACAGGGCAATCAGCCCCAGCATTTT
D gene: NA; J gene: TRBJ2-1; V gene: TRBV11-2; clone size: NA; CDR3 protein: CASSLDRTNNEQFF; CDR3 DNA: TGTGCCAGCAGCCTCGACAGAACAAACAATGAGCAGTTCTTC
D gene: NA; J gene: TRBJ2-3; V gene: TRBV28; clone size: once; CDR3 protein: CASTHPSTSTQYF; CDR3 DNA: TGTGCCAGCACCCACCCGAGTACCAGTACGCAGTATTTT
D gene: NA; J gene: TRBJ2-1; V gene: TRBV9; clone size: NA; CDR3 protein: CASTQDSSPYNEQFF; CDR3 DNA: TGTGCCAGCACCCAGGACTCTTCTCCCTACAATGAGCAGTTCTTC